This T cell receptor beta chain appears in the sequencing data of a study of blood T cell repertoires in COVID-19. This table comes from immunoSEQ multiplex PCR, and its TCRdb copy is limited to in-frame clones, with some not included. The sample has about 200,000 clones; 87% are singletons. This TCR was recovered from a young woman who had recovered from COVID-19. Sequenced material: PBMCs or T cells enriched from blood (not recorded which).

The CDR3 loop is CASSLIPRDKNYGYTF. CDR3 DNA: TGTGCCAGCAGTTTAATACCCCGGGACAAGAACTATGGCTACACCTTC. The V call is TRBV28, the J call TRBJ1-2; TRBD1 is a possible D gene (6 bases). The CDR3 spans 16 residues. The germline V gene has CDR1 MDHEN and CDR2 SYDVKM. V gave up 2 bases and J gave up 2 bases, with 15 bases separating them.